This TCR beta chain was sequenced in a study of shared clonotypes between healthy human individuals. Background on the study: Ranging from 18 to 49 in age, donors were two women and three men. Each donor's CD4 naive and CD4 memory cells filled three plates apiece, CD8 naive two, and CD8 memory one. Findings of the study overall: Limited genetic and exposure-history diversity came from having few donors. Sampling covered blood only; tissue repertoires likely differ.

The CDR3 length is 13 residues. Losses at the gene ends were 4 bases for V and 5 bases for J; bases not matched to a gene: 6. Germline V gene data show CDR1 as GTSNPN and CDR2 as SVGIG (reference sequence). As for this clone: No antigen is known for it.

Sequencing used immunoSEQ multiplex PCR; TCRdb keeps in-frame clones, though not all of them. The data show a few million clones, 85% to 95% seen once. Sequenced material: naive CD4+ T cells from PBMCs. Subset of the sample: CD45RA+ positively selected. V is TRBV30 and J is TRBJ2-5; TRBD2 aligns across 8 bases. This TCR was sampled from a man between 18 and 29 years old in good health. Some clones in this sample may be carry-over from other donors' samples. CDR3 in amino acids: CAWKGLGGETQYF. The CDR3 DNA sequence: TGTGCCTGGAAGGGACTAGGAGGGGAGACCCAGTACTTC. Complete variable domain (other parts from reference TRBV30 and TRBJ2-5): SQTIHQWPATLVQPVGSPLSLECTVEGTSNPNLYWYRQAAGRGLQLLFYSVGIGQISSEVPQNLSASRPQDRQFILSSKKLLLSDSGFYLCAWKGLGGETQYFGPGTRLLVL.